This T cell receptor (beta chain) is from a study of shared clonotypes between healthy human individuals (dated by TCRdb to the early 2020s). Regarding the research as a whole: A few men and two women, aged 18 to 49 years, made up the cohort. Leukapheresis yielded between about 0.85 and 9.5 billion PBMCs per donor. To increase sequencing depth and limit assay-specific biases, TCR repertoire library preparation and sequencing were carried out by different laboratories using diverse techniques. To estimate repertoire size and how much clonotypes are shared between individuals, the study performed deep sequencing of blood TCR repertoires from five healthy adults. For each donor, CD4 naive and CD4 memory were each given three plates, CD8 naive was given two plates, and CD8 memory was given one plate.

Using the deep immunoSEQ assay, TCR CDR3 regions were amplified from genomic DNA by multiplex PCR. For each cell subset, the extracted genomic DNA was distributed evenly across all wells of several immunoSEQ 96-well plates, and each plate served as one replicate. For sorted subsets, roughly 200 ng of genomic DNA, equivalent to some 33,000 T cell genomes, went into each replicate PCR. Purified libraries were measured with a Qubit 3.0 fluorometer, size-checked on a Bioanalyzer 2100, and measured again with the KAPA Library Quantification kit. Each immunoSEQ 96-well plate was sequenced on its own single-read 150-cycle Illumina NextSeq 550 flow cell. The paper's processing steps were these. Because the immunoSEQ output included only junctional sequences and no quality scores, the filtering could not be the same as the filtering used for full-length reads. To assign V/J genes and CDR3, sequences were annotated using PyIR, a Python wrapper for IgBLAST v1.9, with IMGT germline references. Reads were filtered out if the reads had weak V/J assignments (E-value above 1e-6), no CDR3, stop codons, out-of-frame junctions, or ambiguous translated residues. V3J clonotypes were defined as sequences sharing an identical inferred V gene, J gene, and CDR3 amino acid sequence. Percentage overlap between repertoires was calculated by dividing the number of shared unique clonotypes by the size of the smaller repertoire. Repertoire richness was assessed with RTK rarefaction, the Chao1 estimator, and Recon v2.1 estimates of unobserved clonotypes. OLGA was used to compute generation probabilities for all TCRbeta clonotypes that the gDNA method yielded from a few donors. TCRdb obtained this table from immuneACCESS and retained in-frame rearrangements with V and J assigned. These tables miss some clones; where compared with another copy, unresolved V genes account for less than half of the shortfall, and the remainder is unexplained. That table furnishes V, J and clone size, whereas the DNA furnished D and trimming. The sample includes hundreds of thousands of clones, with roughly 95% observed a single time. Of the sample, less than 0.12% is held by the ten largest clones.

Turning to this clone: Its antigen is still unknown. No quality values exist for individual bases; no much larger clone is one base distant.

The germline V gene yields MNHEY for CDR1 and SVGAGI for CDR2. Including the terminal cysteine and phenylalanine, the CDR3 comprises 13 residues. Only the CDR3 region is kept as DNA, spanning 39 bases read in frame from base 1. The junction carries 10 bases between V and J, which are trimmed by 0 bases and 10 bases respectively. CD8 naive samples were CD45RO-negative cells positively selected for CCR7, giving a CD45RA+CCR7+ population that excluded TemRA cells. The donors were healthy, HIV-negative adults with no recently reported acute infections or vaccinations. Every donor was a Caucasian adult residing in Nashville, Tennessee, USA. Blood was obtained by leukapheresis, after which PBMCs were separated by Ficoll-Histopaque density gradient centrifugation and cryopreserved in liquid nitrogen vapor phase. Analytical flow cytometry was used to check the purity and quantity of every magnetically sorted T cell population. Genomic DNA was isolated from each sorted fraction and quantified by UV absorbance on a Nanodrop 2000c.

What the authors observed across the whole study: Sharing across four donors was observed for approximately 5% of naive CD4, under 4% of naive CD8, about 2.5% of memory CD4, and roughly 0.4% of memory CD8 clonotypes. Even with the large sequencing depth, rarefaction of the sorted-subset datasets indicated that sequencing was incomplete. Naive subsets generally had larger estimated clonotype richness than memory subsets. The small number of donors limited the genetic and exposure-history diversity represented. Clonotypes shared by all four sorted-subset donors showed higher generation probabilities than non-shared clonotypes. Pairwise subsampling led to the expectation that sequencing depth would affect the degree of clonotype sharing among donors. Only blood was sampled, and tissue TCR repertoires likely differ from those in blood.

This receptor was taken from a young woman in good health. Sequencing was performed on naive CD8+ T cells sorted from blood. This specimen's cell subset or site label, per the study, means: CD45RA+CCR7+. The rearranged chain carries TRBV6-5 and TRBJ2-1; matching of 5 bases hints at TRBD2 as the D gene. The CDR3 region reads CASSYSEGFEQFF. The base sequence is TGTGCCAGCAGTTACTCCGAGGGATTCGAGCAGTTCTTC.